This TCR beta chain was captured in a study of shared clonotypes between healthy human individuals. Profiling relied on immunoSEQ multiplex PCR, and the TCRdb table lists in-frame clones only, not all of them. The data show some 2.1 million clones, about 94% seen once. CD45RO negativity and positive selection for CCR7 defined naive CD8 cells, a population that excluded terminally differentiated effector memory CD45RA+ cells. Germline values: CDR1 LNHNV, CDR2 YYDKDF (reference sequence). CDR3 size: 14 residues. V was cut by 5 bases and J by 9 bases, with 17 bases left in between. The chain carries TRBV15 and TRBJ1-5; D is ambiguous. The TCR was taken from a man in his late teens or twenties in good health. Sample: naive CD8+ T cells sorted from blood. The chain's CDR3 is CATSEREDLGPQHF. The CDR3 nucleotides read TGTGCCACCAGCGAGCGTGAAGATCTTGGGCCCCAGCATTTT.